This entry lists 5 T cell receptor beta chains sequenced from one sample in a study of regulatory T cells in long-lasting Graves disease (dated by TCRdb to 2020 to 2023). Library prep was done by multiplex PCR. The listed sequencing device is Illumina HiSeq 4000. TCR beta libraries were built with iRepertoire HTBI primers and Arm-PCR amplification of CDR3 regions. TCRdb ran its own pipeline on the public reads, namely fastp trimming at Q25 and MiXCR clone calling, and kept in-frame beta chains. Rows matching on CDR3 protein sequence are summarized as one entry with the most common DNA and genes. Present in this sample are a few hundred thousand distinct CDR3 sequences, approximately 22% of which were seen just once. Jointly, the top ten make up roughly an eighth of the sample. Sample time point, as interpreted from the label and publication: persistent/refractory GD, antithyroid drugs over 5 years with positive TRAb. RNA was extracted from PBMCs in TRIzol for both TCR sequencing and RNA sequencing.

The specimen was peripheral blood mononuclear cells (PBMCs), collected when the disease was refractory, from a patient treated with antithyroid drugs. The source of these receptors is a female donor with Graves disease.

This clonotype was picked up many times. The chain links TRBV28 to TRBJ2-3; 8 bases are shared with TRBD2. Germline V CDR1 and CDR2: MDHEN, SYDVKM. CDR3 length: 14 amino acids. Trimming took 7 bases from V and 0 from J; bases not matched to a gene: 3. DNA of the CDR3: TGTGCCAGCACCCTAGCGGGTAGCACAGATACGCAGTATTTT. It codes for CASTLAGSTDTQYF.

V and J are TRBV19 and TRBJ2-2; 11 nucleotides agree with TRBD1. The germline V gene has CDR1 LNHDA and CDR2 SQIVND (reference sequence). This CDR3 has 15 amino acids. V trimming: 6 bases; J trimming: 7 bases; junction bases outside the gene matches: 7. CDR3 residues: CASSRGQGAGGELFF. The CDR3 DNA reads TGTGCCAGTAGCCGAGGACAGGGGGCCGGCGGGGAGCTGTTTTTT.

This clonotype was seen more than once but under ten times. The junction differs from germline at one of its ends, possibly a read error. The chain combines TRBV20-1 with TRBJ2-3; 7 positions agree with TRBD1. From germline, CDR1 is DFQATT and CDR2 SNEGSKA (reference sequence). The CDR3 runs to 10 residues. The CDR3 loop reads CSATRDSFVF. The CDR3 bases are TGCAGTGCTACCAGGGACAGTTTTGTCTTT.

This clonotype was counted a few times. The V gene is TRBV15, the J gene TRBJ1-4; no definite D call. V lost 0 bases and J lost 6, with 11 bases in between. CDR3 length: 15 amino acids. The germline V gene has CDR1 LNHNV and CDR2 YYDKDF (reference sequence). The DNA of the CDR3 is TGTGCCACCAGCAGAGATCGGAGAAGGGATGAAAAACTGTTTTTT. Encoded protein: CATSRDRRRDEKLFF.

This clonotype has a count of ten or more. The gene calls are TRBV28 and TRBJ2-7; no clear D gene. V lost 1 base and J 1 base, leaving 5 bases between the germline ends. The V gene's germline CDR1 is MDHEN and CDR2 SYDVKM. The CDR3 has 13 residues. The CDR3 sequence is CASSLSQSYEQYF. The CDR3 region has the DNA TGTGCCAGCAGTTTATCACAATCCTACGAGCAGTACTTC.